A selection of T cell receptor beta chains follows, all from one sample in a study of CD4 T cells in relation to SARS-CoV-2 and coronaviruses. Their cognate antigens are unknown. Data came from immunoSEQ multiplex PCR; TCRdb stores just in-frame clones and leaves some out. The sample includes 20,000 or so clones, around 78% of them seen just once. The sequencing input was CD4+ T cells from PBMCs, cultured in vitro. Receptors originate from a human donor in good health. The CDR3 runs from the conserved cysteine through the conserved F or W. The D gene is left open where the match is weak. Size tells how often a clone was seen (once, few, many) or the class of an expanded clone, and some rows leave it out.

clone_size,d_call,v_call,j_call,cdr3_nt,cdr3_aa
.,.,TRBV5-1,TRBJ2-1,TGCGCCAGCAGCGGCACAGCCAACCCAAACAATGAGCAGTTCTTC,CASSGTANPNNEQFF
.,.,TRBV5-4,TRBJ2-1,TGTGCCAGCAGCTTGGACCTAGCTGGTGGGTACAATGAGCAGTTCTTC,CASSLDLAGGYNEQFF
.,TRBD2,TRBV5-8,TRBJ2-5,TGTGCCAGCAGCTTGGGGGCTAGCGGGGCCCAAGAGACCCAGTACTTC,CASSLGASGAQETQYF
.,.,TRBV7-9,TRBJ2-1,TGTGCCAGCAGCTTCCTGGGGAGAAGAATGTCTGAGCAGTTCTTC,CASSFLGRRMSEQFF
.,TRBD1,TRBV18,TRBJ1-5,TGTGCCAGCTCACGAGGGACAGGGAATCAGCCCCAGCATTTT,CASSRGTGNQPQHF
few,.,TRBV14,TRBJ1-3,TGTGCCAGCAGCTCAAGAGGAAACACCATATATTTT,CASSSRGNTIYF
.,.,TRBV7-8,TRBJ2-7,TGTGCCAGCAGCTTGGCCGGTAATACGTTAAGGGACAAGGACATTTACGAGCAGTACTTC,CASSLAGNTLRDKDIYEQYF
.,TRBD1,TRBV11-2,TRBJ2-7,TGTGCCAGCAGCTTAGATCACAGGGGTTACGAGCAGTACTTC,CASSLDHRGYEQYF
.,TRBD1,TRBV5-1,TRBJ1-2,TGCGCCAGCAGCTTGGGTCTCGGACAGGGGGCCAATGGCTACACCTTC,CASSLGLGQGANGYTF
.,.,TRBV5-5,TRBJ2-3,TGTGCCAGCAGCCCACGAAGACGCGACGGGAGAGATACGCAGTATTTT,CASSPRRRDGRDTQYF
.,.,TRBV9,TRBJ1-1,TGTGCCAGCAGCGTAGGTAGCCGGACGGCAGGCACTGAAGCTTTCTTT,CASSVGSRTAGTEAFF
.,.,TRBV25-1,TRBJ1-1,TGTGCCAGCAGTGAAATGGGGCGCGACACTGAAGCTTTCTTT,CASSEMGRDTEAFF
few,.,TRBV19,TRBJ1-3,TGTGCCAGTAGTAAGGACGGCCTATCTGGAAACACCATATATTTT,CASSKDGLSGNTIYF
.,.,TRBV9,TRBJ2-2,TGTGCCAGCAGCGTAGGCGGGGTAGGGACCGGGGAGCTGTTTTTT,CASSVGGVGTGELFF
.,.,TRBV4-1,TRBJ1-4,TGCGCCAGCAACCAACCTTATGAAAAACTGTTTTTT,CASNQPYEKLFF
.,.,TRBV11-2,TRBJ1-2,TGTGCCAGCAGCTTAGGGGTGGCCGGCTCCTATTATGGCTACACCTTC,CASSLGVAGSYYGYTF
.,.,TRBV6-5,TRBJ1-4,TGTGCCAGCAATTACAGCCCCGGGACGAATAATGAAAAACTGTTTTTT,CASNYSPGTNNEKLFF
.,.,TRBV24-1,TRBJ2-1,TGTGCCACCAGTGATTTGCCAAGGCGCGGGTCCCTTGGGAATGAGCAGTTCTTC,CATSDLPRRGSLGNEQFF
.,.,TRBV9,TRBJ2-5,TGTGCCAGCAGCGTATCTTTAGGGGCTAGGGAGACCCAGTACTTC,CASSVSLGARETQYF
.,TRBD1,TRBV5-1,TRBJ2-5,TGCGCCAGCAGCTGGTCCCGGACAGGGGTAGAGACCCAGTACTTC,CASSWSRTGVETQYF
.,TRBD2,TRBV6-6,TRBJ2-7,TGTGCCAGCAGTCAAAGGGAGGGACCCTTCCCTCTCTACGAGCAGTACTTC,CASSQREGPFPLYEQYF
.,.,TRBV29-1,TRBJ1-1,TGCAGCGTTGAAGGGTACGGGGGCGCGGCTTTCTTT,CSVEGYGGAAFF
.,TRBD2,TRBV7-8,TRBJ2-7,TGTGCCAGCAGCACCCGACTAGCGGGAGTGGACTACGAGCAGTACTTC,CASSTRLAGVDYEQYF
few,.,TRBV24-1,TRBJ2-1,TGTGCCACCAGTGGGGTAGGGAATGAGCAGTTCTTC,CATSGVGNEQFF
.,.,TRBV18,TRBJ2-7,TGTGCCAGCTCACCAGGGCGGCAGTGGGAGCAGTACTTC,CASSPGRQWEQYF
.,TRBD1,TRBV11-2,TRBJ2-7,TGTGCCAGCAGCCCCGACAGGGCCTCACCTGGGCAGTACTTC,CASSPDRASPGQYF
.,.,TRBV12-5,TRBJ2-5,TGTGCTAGTGGTACCAACCCAGGACTCCAAGAGACCCAGTACTTC,CASGTNPGLQETQYF
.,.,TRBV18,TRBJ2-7,TGTGCCAGCTCACCAGGCAGATCCTACGAGCAGTACTTC,CASSPGRSYEQYF
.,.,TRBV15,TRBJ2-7,TGTGCCACCAGCCGGGGGCAACCCTACGAGCAGTACTTC,CATSRGQPYEQYF
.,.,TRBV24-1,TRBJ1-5,TGTGCCACCAGTGACGGACAGAATAGCAATCAGCCCCAGCATTTT,CATSDGQNSNQPQHF
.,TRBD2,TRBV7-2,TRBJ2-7,TGTGCCAGCAGCTTAGCTCAGCGGGGCGGGTACGAGCAGTACTTC,CASSLAQRGGYEQYF
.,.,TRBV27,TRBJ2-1,TGTGCCAGCAGTTCGCCCTCCCCCTACAATGAGCAGTTCTTC,CASSSPSPYNEQFF